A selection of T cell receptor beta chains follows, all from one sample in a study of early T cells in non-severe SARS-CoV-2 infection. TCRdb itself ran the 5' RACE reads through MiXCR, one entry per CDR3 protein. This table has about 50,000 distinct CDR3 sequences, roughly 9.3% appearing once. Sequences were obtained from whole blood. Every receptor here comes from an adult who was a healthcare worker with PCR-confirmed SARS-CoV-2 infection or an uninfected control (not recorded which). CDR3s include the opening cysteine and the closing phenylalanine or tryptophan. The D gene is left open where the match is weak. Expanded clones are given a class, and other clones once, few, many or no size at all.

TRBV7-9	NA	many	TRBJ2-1	CASSFASGNEQFF	TGTGCCAGCAGCTTTGCCAGCGGCAATGAGCAGTTCTTC
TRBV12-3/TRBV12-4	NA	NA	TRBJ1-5	CASSSVGPQHF	TGTGCCAGCAGTTCCGTAGGGCCCCAGCATTTT
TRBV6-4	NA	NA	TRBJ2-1	CASSESNFGYNEQFF	TGTGCCAGCAGTGAAAGTAATTTCGGCTACAATGAGCAGTTCTTC
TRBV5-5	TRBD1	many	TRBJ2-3	CASSLMTGGTDTQYF	TGTGCCAGCAGCTTGATGACAGGGGGCACAGATACGCAGTATTTT
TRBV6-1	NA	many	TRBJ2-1	CASKLGPEANEQFF	TGTGCCAGCAAGTTGGGACCCGAGGCGAATGAGCAGTTCTTC
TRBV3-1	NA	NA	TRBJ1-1	CASSQETARDTEAFF	TGTGCCAGCAGCCAAGAGACAGCTCGGGACACTGAAGCTTTCTTT
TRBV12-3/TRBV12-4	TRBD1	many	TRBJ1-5	CASSFSAGGSNQPQHF	TGTGCCAGCAGTTTTTCGGCAGGGGGAAGCAATCAGCCCCAGCATTTT
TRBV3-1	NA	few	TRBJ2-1	CASSQDMDEQFF	TGTGCCAGCAGCCAAGATATGGATGAGCAGTTCTTC
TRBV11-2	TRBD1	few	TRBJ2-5	CASSLGTGLAETQYF	TGTGCCAGCAGCTTGGGGACAGGGCTGGCAGAGACCCAGTACTTC
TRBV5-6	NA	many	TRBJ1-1	CASSLGSGEGAFF	TGTGCCAGCAGCTTGGGGTCGGGAGAGGGAGCTTTCTTT
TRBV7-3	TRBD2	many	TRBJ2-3	CRWEGRADTQYF	TGTCGTTGGGAGGGCCGGGCAGATACGCAGTATTTT
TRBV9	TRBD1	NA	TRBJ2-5	CASSAGDSQETQYF	TGTGCCAGCAGCGCCGGGGACAGCCAAGAGACCCAGTACTTC
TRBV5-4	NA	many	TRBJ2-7	CASSPLPAGRTYEQYF	TGTGCCAGCAGCCCGCTGCCGGCAGGTCGGACCTACGAGCAGTACTTC
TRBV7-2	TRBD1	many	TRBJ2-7	CASSFQGQGAYEQYF	TGTGCCAGCAGCTTCCAGGGACAGGGGGCATACGAGCAGTACTTC
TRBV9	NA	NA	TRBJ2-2	CASSPRGGSTGELFF	TGTGCCAGCAGCCCCCGCGGAGGGAGCACCGGGGAGCTGTTTTTT
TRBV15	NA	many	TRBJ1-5	CARGLQPQHF	TGTGCCAGGGGACTTCAGCCCCAGCATTTT
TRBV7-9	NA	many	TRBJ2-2	CASSQIQNTGELFF	TGTGCCAGCAGCCAGATACAGAACACCGGGGAGCTGTTTTTT
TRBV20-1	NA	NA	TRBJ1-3	CSARHGGGNTIYF	TGCAGTGCTAGACACGGGGGAGGGAACACCATATATTTT
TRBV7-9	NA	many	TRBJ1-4	CASSLEGHLTTNEKLFF	TGTGCCAGCAGCTTAGAGGGACACCTTACAACTAATGAAAAACTGTTTTTT
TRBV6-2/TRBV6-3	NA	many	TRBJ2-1	CASSYSLASSNEQFF	TGTGCCAGCAGTTACTCATTGGCTAGCAGCAATGAGCAGTTCTTC